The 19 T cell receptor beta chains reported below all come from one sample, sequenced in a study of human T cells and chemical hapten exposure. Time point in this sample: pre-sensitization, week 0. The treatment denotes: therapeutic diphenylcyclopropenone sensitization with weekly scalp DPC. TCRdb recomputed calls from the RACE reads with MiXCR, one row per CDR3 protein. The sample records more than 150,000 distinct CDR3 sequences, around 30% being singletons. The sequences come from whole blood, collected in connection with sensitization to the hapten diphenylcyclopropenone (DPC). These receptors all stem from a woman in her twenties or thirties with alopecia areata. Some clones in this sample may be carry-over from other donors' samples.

Here the CDR3 reads CAIPGAVGGYTF. The CDR3 DNA is TGTGCCATCCCGGGCGCGGTAGGTGGCTACACCTTC. The chain links TRBV10-3 to TRBJ1-2; D remains ambiguous. Trimming shortened V by 8 bases and J by 7 bases, and 14 bases separated the two germline ends. The germline gives CDR1 ENHRY, CDR2 SYGVKD. The CDR3 runs to 12 residues.

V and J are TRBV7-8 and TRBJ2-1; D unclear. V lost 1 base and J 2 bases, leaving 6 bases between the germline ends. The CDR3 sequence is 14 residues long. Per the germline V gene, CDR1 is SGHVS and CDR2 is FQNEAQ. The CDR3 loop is CASSLGQTYNEQFF. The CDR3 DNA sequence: TGTGCCAGCAGCTTAGGGCAGACCTACAATGAGCAGTTCTTC.

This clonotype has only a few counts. The CDR3 here is CASSPLGNEQYF. CDR3 nucleotide sequence: TGTGCCAGCTCACCACTGGGGAACGAGCAGTACTTC. This chain joins TRBV18 and TRBJ2-7, with D unclear. The germline V gene has CDR1 KGHSH and CDR2 LQKENI. Trimming removed 1 base from V and 5 bases from J, with 6 bases in between. CDR3 length: 12 amino acids.

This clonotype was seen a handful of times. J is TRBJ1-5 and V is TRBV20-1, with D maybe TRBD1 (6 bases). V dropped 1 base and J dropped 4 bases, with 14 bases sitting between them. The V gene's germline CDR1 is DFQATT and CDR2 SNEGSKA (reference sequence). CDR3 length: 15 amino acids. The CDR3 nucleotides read TGCAGTGCTAGAGCATTCCAGACAGGTAATCAGCCCCAGCATTTT. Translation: CSARAFQTGNQPQHF.

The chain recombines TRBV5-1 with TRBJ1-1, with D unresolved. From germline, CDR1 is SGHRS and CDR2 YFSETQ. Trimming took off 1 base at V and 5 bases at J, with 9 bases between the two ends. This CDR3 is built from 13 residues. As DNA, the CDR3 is TGCGCCAGCAGCTTGATACCTGATACTGAAGCTTTCTTT. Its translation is CASSLIPDTEAFF.

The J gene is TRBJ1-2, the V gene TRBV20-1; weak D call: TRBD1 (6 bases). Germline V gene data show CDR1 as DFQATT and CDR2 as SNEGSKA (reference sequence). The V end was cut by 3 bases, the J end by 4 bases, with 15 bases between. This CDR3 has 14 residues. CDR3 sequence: CSASRQAMGYGYTF. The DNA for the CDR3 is TGCAGTGCTAGCCGACAGGCCATGGGCTATGGCTACACCTTC.

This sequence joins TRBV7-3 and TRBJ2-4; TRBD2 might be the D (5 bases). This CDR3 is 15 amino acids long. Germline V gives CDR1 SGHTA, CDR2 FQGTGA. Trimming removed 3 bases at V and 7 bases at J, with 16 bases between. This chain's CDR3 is CASSLGRGSSNIQYF. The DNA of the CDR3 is TGTGCCAGCAGCTTGGGTCGGGGTAGCTCGAACATTCAGTACTTC.

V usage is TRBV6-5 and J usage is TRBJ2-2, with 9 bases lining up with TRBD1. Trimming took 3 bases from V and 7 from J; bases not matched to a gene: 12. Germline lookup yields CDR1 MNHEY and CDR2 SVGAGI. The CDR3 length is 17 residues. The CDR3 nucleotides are TGTGCCAGCAGTTATTCCGAAGGACAGGGGTGGTTCGGGGAGCTGTTTTTT. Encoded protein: CASSYSEGQGWFGELFF.

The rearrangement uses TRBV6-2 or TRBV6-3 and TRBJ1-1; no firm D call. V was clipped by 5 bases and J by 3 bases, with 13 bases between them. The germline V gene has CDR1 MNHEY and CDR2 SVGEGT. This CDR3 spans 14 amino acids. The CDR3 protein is CASSPWGGDTEAFF. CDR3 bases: TGTGCCAGCAGTCCATGGGGAGGTGACACTGAAGCTTTCTTT.

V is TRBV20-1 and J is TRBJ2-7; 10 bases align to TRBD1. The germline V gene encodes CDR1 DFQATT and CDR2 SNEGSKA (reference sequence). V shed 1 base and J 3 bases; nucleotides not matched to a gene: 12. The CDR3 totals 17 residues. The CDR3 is CSARGHEIRTGGYEQYF. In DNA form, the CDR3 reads TGCAGTGCTAGAGGCCACGAGATAAGGACAGGGGGCTACGAGCAGTACTTC.

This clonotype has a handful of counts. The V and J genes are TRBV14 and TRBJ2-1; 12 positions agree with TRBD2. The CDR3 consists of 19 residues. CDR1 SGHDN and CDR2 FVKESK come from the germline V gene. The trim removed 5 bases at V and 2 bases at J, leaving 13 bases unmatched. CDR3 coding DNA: TGTGCCAGCAGCTACCTAGCGGGAGGGCCGGGTTCCGCCTACAATGAGCAGTTCTTC. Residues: CASSYLAGGPGSAYNEQFF.

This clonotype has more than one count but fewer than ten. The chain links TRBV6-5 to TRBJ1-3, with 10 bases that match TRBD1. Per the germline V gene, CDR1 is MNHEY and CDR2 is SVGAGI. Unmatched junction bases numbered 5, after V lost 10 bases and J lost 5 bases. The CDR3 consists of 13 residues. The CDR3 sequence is CATRDRGRNTIYF. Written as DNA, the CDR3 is TGTGCCACCCGGGACAGGGGAAGAAACACCATATATTTT.

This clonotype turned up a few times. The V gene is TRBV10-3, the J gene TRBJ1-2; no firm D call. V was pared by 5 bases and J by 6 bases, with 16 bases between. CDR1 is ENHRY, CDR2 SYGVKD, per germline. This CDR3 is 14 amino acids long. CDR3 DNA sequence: TGTGCCATCAGTCATCCTCAGGAGGCAGATGGCTACACCTTC. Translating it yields CAISHPQEADGYTF.

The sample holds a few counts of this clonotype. CDR3 sequence: CSATLLAGPYEQYF. The CDR3 bases are TGCAGTGCTACGTTACTAGCTGGGCCCTACGAGCAGTACTTC. The chain recombines TRBV20-1 with TRBJ2-7; weak D call: TRBD2 (6 bases). The CDR3 length is 14 residues. CDR1 is DFQATT, CDR2 SNEGSKA, per germline (reference sequence). V gave up 4 bases and J gave up 2 bases, with 15 bases separating them.

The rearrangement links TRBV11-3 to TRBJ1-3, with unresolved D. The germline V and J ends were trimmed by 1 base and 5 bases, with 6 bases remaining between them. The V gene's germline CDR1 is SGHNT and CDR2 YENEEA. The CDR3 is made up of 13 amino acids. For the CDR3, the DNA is TGTGCCAGCAGCTTAGGTCCGAGAAACACCATATATTTT. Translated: CASSLGPRNTIYF.

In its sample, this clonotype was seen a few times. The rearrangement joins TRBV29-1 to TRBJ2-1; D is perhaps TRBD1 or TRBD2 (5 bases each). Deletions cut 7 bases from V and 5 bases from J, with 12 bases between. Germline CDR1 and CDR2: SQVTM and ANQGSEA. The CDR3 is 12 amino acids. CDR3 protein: CSAGTENNEQFF. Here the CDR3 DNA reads TGCAGCGCAGGGACGGAGAACAATGAGCAGTTCTTC.

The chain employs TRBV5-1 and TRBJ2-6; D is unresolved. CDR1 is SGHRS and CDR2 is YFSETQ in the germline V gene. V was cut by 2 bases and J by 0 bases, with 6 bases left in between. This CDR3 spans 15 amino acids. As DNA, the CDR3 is TGCGCCAGCAGCTTATCCGTCTCTGGGGCCAACGTCCTGACTTTC. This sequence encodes CASSLSVSGANVLTF.

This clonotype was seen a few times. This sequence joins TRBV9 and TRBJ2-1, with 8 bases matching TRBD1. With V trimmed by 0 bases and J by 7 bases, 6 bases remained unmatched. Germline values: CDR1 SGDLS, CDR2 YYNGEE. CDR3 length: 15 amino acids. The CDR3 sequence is CASSVGGQDINEQFF. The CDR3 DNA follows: TGTGCCAGCAGCGTAGGGGGACAGGATATTAATGAGCAGTTCTTC.

Written as DNA, the CDR3 is TGTGCCACGATGAAAGGTGGGCAGTTCTTC. Translation gives CATMKGGQFF. The V and J genes are TRBV24-1 and TRBJ2-1; D gene unclear. Germline V lookup: CDR1 KGHDR, CDR2 SFDVKD. Trimming shortened V by 10 bases and J by 12 bases, and 12 bases separated the two germline ends. The CDR3 has 10 amino acids.